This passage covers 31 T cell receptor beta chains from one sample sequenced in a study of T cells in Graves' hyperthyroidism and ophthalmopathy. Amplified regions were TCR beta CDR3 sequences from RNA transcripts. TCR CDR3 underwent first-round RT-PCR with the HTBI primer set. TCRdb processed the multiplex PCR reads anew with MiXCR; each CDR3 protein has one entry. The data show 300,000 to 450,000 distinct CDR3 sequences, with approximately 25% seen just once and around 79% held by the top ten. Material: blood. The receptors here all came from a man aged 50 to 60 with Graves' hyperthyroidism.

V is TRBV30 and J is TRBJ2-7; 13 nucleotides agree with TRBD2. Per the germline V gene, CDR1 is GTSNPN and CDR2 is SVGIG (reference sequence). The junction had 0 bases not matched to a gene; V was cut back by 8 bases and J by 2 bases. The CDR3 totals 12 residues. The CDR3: CAGTSGTYEQYF. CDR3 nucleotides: TGTGCCGGGACTAGCGGGACCTACGAGCAGTACTTC.

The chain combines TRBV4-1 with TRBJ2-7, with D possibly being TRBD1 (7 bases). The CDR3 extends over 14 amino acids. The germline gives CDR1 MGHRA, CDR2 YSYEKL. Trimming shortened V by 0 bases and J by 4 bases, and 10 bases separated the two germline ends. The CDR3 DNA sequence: TGCGCCAGCAGCCAAGATCAGGGGGGTTACGAGCAGTACTTC. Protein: CASSQDQGGYEQYF.

The CDR3 nucleotides read TGTGCCAGCAGCTCCCCCACTAGCGGATCCCTCACAGATACGCAGTATTTT. It translates to CASSSPTSGSLTDTQYF. The chain is built from TRBV7-3 and TRBJ2-3, with 8 positions matching TRBD2. The germline V gene has CDR1 SGHTA and CDR2 FQGTGA. The V segment lost 4 bases and the J segment 2 bases; nucleotides outside the gene matches: 11. The CDR3 totals 17 residues.

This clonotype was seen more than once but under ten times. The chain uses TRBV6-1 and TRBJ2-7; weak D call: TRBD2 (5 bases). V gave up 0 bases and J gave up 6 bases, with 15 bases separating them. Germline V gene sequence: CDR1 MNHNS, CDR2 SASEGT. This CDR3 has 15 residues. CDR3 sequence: CASSEAPRGRGEQYF. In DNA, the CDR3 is TGTGCCAGCAGTGAAGCCCCTAGAGGGAGAGGCGAGCAGTACTTC.

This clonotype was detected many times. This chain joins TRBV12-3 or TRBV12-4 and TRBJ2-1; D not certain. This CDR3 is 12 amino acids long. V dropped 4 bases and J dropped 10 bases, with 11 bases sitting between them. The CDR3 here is CASSSLRWEQFF. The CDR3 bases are TGTGCCAGCAGTTCCCTCAGGTGGGAGCAGTTCTTC.

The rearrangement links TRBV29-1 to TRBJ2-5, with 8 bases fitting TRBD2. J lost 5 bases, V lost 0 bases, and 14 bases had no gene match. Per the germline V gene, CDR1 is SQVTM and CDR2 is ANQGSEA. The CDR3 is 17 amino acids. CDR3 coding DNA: TGCAGCGTTGAAGAGAGGGTACGGAGCGGGAGTGGGGAGACCCAGTACTTC. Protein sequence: CSVEERVRSGSGETQYF.

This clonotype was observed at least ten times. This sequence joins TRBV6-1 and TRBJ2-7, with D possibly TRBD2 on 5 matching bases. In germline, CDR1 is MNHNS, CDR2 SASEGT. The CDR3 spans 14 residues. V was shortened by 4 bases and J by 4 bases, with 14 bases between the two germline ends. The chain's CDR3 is CASSGGSALYEQYF. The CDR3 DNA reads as TGTGCCAGCAGTGGTGGGAGCGCGTTATACGAGCAGTACTTC.

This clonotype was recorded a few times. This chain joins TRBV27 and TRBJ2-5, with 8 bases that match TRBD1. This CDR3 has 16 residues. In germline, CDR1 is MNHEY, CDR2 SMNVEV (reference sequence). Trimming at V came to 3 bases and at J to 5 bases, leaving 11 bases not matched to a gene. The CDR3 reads CASSFWQGAGVETQYF. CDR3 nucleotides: TGTGCCAGCAGTTTTTGGCAGGGGGCTGGCGTGGAGACCCAGTACTTC.

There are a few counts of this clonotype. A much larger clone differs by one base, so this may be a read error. CDR3 coding DNA: TGTGCCAGCAGCTGGACTAGCGGCACAGATACGCAGTATTTT. This gives the protein CASSWTSGTDTQYF. The chain employs TRBV5-4 and TRBJ2-3, with 9 nucleotides matching TRBD2. The V segment lost 3 bases and the J segment 1 base; nucleotides outside the gene matches: 0. The germline gives CDR1 SGHNT, CDR2 YYREEE (reference sequence). The CDR3 totals 14 residues.

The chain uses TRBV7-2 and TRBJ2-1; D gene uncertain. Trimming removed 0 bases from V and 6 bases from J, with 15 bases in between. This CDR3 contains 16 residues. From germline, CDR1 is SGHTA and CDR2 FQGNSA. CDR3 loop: CASSLAAPIPSNEQFF. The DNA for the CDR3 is TGTGCCAGCAGCTTAGCGGCCCCAATTCCCTCCAATGAGCAGTTCTTC. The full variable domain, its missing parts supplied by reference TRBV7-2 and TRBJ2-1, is GAGVSQSPSNKVTEKGKDVELRCDPISGHTALYWYRQSLGQGLEFLIYFQGNSAPDKSGLPSDRFSAERTGGSVSTLTIQRTQQEDSAVYLCASSLAAPIPSNEQFFGPGTRLTVL.

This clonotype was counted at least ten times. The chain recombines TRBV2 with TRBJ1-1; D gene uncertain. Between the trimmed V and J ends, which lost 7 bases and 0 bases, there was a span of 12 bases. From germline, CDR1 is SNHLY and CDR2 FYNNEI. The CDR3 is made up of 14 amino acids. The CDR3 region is CASTREVMNTEAFF. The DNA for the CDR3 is TGTGCCAGCACTCGAGAGGTAATGAACACTGAAGCTTTCTTT.

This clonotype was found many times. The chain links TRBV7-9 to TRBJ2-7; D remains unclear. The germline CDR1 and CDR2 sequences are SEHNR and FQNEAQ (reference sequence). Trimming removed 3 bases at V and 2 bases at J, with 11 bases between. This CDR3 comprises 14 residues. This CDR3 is CASSLAVETYEQYF. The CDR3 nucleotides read TGTGCCAGCAGCTTGGCCGTGGAAACCTACGAGCAGTACTTC.

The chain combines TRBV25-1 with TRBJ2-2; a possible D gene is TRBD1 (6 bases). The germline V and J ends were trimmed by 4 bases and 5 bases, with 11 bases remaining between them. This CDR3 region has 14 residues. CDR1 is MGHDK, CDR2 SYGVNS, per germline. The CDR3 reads CASSVGASTGELFF. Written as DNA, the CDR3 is TGTGCCAGCAGTGTGGGGGCGAGTACCGGGGAGCTGTTTTTT.

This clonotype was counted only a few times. The CDR3 DNA is TGCGCCAGCAGCCAAGAAGCCCCCAATGAGATTAATTCACCCCTCCACTTT. As protein: CASSQEAPNEINSPLHF. The rearrangement joins TRBV4-1 to TRBJ1-6; D gene ambiguous. V lost 0 bases and J lost 6, with 15 bases in between. The CDR3 spans 17 residues. Per the germline V gene, CDR1 is MGHRA and CDR2 is YSYEKL.

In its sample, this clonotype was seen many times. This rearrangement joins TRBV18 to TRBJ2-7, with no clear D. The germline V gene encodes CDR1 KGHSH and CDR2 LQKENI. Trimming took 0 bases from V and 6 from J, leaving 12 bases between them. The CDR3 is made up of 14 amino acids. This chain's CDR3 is CASSPPGPRGEQYF. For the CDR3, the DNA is TGTGCCAGCTCACCACCAGGGCCCCGAGGCGAGCAGTACTTC.

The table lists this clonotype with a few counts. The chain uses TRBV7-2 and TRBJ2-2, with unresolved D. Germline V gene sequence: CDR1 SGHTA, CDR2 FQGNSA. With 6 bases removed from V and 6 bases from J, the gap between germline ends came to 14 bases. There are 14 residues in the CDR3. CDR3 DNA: TGTGCCAGCAGGCCCACCAGGCGGTCCGGGGAGCTGTTTTTT. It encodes CASRPTRRSGELFF.

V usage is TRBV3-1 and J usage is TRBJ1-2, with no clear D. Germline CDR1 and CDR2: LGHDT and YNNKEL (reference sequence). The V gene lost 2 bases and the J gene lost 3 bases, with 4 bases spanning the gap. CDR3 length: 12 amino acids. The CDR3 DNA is TGTGCCAGCAGCCAATTGGACTATGGCTACACCTTC. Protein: CASSQLDYGYTF.

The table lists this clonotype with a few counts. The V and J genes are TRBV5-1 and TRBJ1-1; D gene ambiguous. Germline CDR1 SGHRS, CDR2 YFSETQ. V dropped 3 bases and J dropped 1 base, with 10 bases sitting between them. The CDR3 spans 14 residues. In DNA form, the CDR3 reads TGCGCCAGCAGCTCGTATACCTGGAACACTGAAGCTTTCTTT. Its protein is CASSSYTWNTEAFF. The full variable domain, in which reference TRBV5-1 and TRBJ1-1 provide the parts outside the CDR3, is KAGVTQTPRYLIKTRGQQVTLSCSPISGHRSVSWYQQTPGQGLQFLFEYFSETQRNKGNFPGRFSGRQFSNSRSEMNVSTLELGDSALYLCASSSYTWNTEAFFGQGTRLTVV.

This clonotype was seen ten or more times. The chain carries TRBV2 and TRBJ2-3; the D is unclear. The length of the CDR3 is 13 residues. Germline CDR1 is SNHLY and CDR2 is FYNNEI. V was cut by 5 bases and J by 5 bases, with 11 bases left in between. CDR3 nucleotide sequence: TGTGCCAGCAGTAGAGACCATGGAGATACGCAGTATTTT. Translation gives CASSRDHGDTQYF.

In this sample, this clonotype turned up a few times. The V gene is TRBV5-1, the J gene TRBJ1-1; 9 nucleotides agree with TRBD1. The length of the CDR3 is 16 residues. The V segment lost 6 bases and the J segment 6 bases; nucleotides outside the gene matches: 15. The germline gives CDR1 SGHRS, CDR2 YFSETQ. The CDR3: CASNQRTGEVFAEAFF. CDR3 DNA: TGCGCCAGCAACCAAAGGACAGGGGAGGTGTTTGCTGAAGCTTTCTTT.

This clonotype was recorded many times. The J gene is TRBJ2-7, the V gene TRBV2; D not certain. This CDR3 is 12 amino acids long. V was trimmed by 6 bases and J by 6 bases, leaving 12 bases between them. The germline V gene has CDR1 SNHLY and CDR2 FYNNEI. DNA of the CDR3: TGTGCCAGCAGGGCGGAGTACCCCGAGCAGTACTTC. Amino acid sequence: CASRAEYPEQYF.

DNA for the CDR3: TGTGCCAGCAGTTATGGGTCCAAGAACACTGAAGCTTTCTTT. This codes for CASSYGSKNTEAFF. The chain uses TRBV6-5 and TRBJ1-1; D gene ambiguous. Germline V lookup: CDR1 MNHEY, CDR2 SVGAGI. The CDR3 has 14 residues. V was pared by 3 bases and J by 1 base, with 9 bases between.

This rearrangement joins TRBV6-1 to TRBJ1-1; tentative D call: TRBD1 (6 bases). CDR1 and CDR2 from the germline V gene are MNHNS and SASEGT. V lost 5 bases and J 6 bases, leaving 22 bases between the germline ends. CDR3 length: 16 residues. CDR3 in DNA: TGTGCCAGCAGTTTTATACAGGGTTTGCAAGGACCTGAAGCTTTCTTT. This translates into CASSFIQGLQGPEAFF.

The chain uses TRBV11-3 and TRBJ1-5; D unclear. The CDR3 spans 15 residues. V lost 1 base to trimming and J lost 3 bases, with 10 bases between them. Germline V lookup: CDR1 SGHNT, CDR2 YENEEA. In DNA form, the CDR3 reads TGTGCCAGCAGCTTAGGGTCAGGACCCAATCAGCCCCAGCATTTT. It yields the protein CASSLGSGPNQPQHF. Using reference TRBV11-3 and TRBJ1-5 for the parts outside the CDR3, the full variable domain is EAGVVQSPRYKIIEKKQPVAFWCNPISGHNTLYWYLQNLGQGPELLIRYENEEAVDDSQLPKDRFSAERLKGVDSTLKIQPAELGDSAVYLCASSLGSGPNQPQHFGDGTRLSIL.

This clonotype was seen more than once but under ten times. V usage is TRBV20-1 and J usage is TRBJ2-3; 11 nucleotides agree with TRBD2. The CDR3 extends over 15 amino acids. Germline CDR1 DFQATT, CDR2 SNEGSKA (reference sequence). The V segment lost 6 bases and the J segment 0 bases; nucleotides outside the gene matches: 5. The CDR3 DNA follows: TGCAGTGCGGTAGCGGGAGGGCATAGCACAGATACGCAGTATTTT. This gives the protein CSAVAGGHSTDTQYF.

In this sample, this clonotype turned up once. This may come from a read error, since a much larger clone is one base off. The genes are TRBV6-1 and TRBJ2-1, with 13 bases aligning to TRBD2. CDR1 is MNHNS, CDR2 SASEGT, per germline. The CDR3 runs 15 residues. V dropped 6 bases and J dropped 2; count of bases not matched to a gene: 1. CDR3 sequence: CASSGLAGAYNEQFF. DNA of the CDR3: TGTGCCAGCAGCGGACTAGCGGGAGCCTACAATGAGCAGTTCTTC.

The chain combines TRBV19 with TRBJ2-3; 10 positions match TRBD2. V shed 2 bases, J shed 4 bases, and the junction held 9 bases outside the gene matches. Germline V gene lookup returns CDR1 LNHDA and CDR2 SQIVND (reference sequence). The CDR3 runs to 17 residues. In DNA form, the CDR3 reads TGTGCCAGTAGTATAACCCCTAGGACTAGCGGATCAGATACGCAGTATTTT. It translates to CASSITPRTSGSDTQYF.

The CDR3 region is CASGLQGSSYEQYF. In DNA, the CDR3 is TGTGCCAGCGGATTACAGGGGAGCTCCTACGAGCAGTACTTC. The chain combines TRBV27 with TRBJ2-7, with 7 bases aligning to TRBD1. V lost 8 bases, J lost 0 bases, and 7 bases stayed unmatched. This CDR3 comprises 14 residues. CDR1 and CDR2 from the germline V gene are MNHEY and SMNVEV (reference sequence).

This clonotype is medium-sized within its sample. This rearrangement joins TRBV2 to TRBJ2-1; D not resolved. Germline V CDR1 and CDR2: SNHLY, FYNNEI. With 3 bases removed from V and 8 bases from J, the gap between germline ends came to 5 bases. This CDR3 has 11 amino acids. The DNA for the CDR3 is TGTGCCAGCAGTGATTCGGATGAGCAGTTCTTC. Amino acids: CASSDSDEQFF.

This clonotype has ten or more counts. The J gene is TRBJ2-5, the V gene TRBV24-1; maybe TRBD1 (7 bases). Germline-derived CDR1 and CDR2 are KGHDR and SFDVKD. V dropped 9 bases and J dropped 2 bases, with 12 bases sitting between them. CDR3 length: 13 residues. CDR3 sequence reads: CATGRTGQETQYF. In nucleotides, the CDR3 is TGTGCCACCGGGAGGACAGGACAAGAGACCCAGTACTTC.

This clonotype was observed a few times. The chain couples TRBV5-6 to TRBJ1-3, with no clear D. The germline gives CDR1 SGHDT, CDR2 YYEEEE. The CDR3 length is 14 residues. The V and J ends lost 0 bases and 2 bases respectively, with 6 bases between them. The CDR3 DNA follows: TGTGCCAGCAGCTTGGACCAGACTGGAAACACCATATATTTT. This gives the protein CASSLDQTGNTIYF.